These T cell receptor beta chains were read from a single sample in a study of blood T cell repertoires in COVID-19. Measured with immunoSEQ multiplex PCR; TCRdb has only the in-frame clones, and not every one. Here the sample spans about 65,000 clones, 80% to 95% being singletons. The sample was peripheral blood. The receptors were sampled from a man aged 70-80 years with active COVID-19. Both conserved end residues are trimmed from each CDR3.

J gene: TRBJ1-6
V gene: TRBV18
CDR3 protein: ASSPQGRDSPLH

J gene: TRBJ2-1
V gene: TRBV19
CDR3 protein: ASSFSRADEQF

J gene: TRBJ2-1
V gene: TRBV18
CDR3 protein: ASSPEGDNEQF

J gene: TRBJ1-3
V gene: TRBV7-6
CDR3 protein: ASSLGFQVSGNTIY

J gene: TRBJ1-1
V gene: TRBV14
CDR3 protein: ASSRQGGTEAF

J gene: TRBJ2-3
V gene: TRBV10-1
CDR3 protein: ASSESTAGYTDTQY

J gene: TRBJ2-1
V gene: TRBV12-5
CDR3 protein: ASDLITGGKF

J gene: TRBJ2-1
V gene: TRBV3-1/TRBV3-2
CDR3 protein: ASSLRTSGGAGTYNEQF

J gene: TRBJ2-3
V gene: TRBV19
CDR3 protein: ASSIFGGGAGDTQY

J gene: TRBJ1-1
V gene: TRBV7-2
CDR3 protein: ASVARGNTEAF

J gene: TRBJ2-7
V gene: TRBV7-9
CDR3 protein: ASSLAGPARDRHYEQY

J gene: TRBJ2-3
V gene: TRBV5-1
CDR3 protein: ASSLVEAPGTDTQY

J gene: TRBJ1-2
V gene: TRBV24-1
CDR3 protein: ATSDRKNSYGYT

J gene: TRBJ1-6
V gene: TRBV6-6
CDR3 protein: ASSRSTGGSHYNSPLH

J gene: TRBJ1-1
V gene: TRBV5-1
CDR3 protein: ASSFQRGTEAF

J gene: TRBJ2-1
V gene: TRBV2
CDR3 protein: ASKERGGDNEQF

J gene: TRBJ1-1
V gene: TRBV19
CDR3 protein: ATLTRNTEAF

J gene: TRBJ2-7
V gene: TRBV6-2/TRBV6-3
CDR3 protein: ASSRGNYEQY

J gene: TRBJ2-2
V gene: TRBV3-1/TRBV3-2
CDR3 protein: ASSRQGHGELF

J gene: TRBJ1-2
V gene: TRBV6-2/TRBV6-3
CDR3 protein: ASSRGTESNYGYT

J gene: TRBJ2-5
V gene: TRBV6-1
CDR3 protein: ASSGGRRLRTGGETQY

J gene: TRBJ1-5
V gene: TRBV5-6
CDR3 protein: ASSLSAGEPQH

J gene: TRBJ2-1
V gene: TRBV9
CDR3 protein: ASSGRVTSGGAYEQF

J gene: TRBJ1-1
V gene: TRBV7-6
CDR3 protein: ASSLSQGMNTEAF

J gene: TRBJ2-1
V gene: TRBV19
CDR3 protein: ASSTARQGGSYNEQF

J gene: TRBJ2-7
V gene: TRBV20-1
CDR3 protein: SARGAGEQY

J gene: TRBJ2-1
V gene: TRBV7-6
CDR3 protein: ASSLARLAGGQEQF

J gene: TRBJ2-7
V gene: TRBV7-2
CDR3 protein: ASSYTGTTYEQY

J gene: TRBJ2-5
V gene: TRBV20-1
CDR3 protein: SASPGPGTQY

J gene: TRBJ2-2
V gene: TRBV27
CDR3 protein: ASRTGAANTGELF

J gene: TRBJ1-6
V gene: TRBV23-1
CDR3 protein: AGLIRYSYNSPLH

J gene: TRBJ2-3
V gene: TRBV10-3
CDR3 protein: AIGDYMGDTQY

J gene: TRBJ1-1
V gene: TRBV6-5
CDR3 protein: ASSPTLTGYTEAF

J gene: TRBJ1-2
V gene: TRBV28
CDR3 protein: ASSQYRGTYGYT

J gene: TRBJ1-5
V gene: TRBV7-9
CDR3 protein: ASSLGGLGNQPQH

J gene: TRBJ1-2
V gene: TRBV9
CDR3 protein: ASSAQTGYGYT

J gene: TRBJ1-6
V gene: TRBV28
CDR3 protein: ASSLGVGTVFSPLH

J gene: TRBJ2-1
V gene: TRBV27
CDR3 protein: ASSLIRGRYNEQF

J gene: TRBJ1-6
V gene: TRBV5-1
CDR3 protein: ASSLSGMHRSPLH

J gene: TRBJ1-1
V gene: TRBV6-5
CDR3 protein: ASNRDSITEAF

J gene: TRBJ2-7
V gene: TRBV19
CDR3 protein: ASSTGTSGALGEQY